This T cell receptor beta chain was sequenced in a study of a mutant IDH1 vaccine in newly diagnosed glioma. At the level of the study: Patients underwent eight vaccinations, which took place in weeks 1, 3, 5, 7, 11, 15, 19 and 23. With temozolomide cycles, or 4-6 weeks after radiotherapy alone, vaccination was started. Mean patient age was around 40 years; approximately 62% were male and approximately 40% female. Findings and limits, study-wide: Vaccine-induced immune responses were detected in around 93% of patients.

The method was immunoSEQ multiplex PCR; TCRdb's version includes in-frame clones alone and lacks a portion of them. The data contain tens of thousands of clones, approximately 76% of them singletons. Germline V CDR1 and CDR2: MGHRA, YSYEKL. The V and J ends lost 4 bases and 1 base, in that order; junction bases with no gene match: 5. CDR3 size: 16 residues. Time point denoted: week 23, last vaccination. Topical imiquimod accompanied each vaccine dose, which consisted of 300 ug of mutant IDH1 20-mer peptide. As concerns this clone: The antigen remains undetermined.

The source is a man aged 50-59 years with glioma. The sequenced sample was PBMCs, obtained from a glioma patient whose treatment included an IDH1 peptide vaccine. The chain carries TRBV4-1 and TRBJ1-5, with 9 bases identical to TRBD1. For the CDR3, the DNA is TGCGCCAGCAGCCGGACCGGGACAGGGAGCAATCAGCCCCAGCATTTT. As protein: CASSRTGTGSNQPQHF.